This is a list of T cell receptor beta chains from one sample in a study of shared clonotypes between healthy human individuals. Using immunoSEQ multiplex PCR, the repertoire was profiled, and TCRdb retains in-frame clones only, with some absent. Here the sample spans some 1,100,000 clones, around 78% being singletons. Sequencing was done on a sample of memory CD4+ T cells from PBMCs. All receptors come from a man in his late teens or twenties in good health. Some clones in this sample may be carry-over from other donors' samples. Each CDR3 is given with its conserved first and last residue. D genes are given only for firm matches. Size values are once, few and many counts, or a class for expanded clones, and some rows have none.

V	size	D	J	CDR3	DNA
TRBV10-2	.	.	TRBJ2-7	CASSVQRNYEQYF	TGCGCCAGCAGTGTACAGCGGAACTACGAGCAGTACTTC
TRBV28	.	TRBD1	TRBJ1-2	CASSRDSSIKGYTF	TGTGCCAGCAGTCGGGACAGCTCGATTAAGGGCTACACCTTC
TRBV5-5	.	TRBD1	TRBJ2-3	CASSRRDRGPAALRTDTQYF	TGTGCCAGCAGCCGCCGGGACAGGGGGCCAGCAGCGCTCCGCACAGATACGCAGTATTTT
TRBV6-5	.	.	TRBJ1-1	CASSLMGGPNTEAFF	TGTGCCAGCAGCCTTATGGGGGGGCCGAACACTGAAGCTTTCTTT
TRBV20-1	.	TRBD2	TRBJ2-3	CSAGEADTQYF	TGCAGCGCGGGGGAAGCAGATACGCAGTATTTT
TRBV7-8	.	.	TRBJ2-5	CASITPKVGETQYF	TGTGCCAGCATCACCCCGAAAGTTGGGGAGACCCAGTACTTC
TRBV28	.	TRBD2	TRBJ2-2	CASSSSPGLAMGELFF	TGTGCCAGCAGTTCCAGCCCCGGACTAGCCATGGGGGAGCTGTTTTTT
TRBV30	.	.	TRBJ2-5	CAWSAGRTAKETQYF	TGTGCCTGGAGCGCCGGGCGGACAGCCAAAGAGACCCAGTACTTC
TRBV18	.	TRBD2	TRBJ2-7	CASSPPLAEVASGAYEQYF	TGTGCCAGCTCACCACCTTTGGCCGAAGTGGCTAGCGGGGCCTACGAGCAGTACTTC
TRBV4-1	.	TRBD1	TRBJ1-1	CASSQQGASNTEAFF	TGCGCCAGCAGCCAACAGGGGGCTTCGAACACTGAAGCTTTCTTT
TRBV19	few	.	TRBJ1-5	CASSISGRDQPQHF	TGTGCCAGTAGTATTTCGGGGAGGGATCAGCCCCAGCATTTT
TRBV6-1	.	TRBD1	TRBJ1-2	CASSTVTGGNYGYTF	TGTGCCAGCAGTACCGTTACAGGGGGCAACTATGGCTACACCTTC
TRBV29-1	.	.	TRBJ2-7	CSVSSGPLRVF	TGCAGCGTTTCGTCTGGGCCGCTTAGGGTCTTC
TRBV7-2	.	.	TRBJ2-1	CASSRGAGNYNEQFF	TGTGCCAGCAGCCGGGGAGCGGGCAACTACAATGAGCAGTTCTTC
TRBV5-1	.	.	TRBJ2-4	CASSDGSQGNIQYF	TGCGCCAGCAGCGACGGGAGTCAAGGAAACATTCAGTACTTC
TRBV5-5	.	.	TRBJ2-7	CASSLAFGGLTYEQYF	TGTGCCAGCAGCTTGGCCTTCGGAGGTCTGACCTACGAGCAGTACTTC
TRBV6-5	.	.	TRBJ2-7	CASSYDSGGWSEQYF	TGTGCCAGCAGTTATGATTCGGGGGGCTGGTCCGAGCAGTACTTC
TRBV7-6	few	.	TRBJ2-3	CASSSPPTDTQYF	TGTGCCAGCAGCTCCCCCCCCACGGATACGCAGTATTTT
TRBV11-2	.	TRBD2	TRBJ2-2	CASSLRGANTGELFF	TGTGCCAGCAGCTTGCGGGGGGCGAACACCGGGGAGCTGTTTTTT
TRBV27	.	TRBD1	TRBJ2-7	CASSLRQGISYEQYF	TGTGCCAGCAGTTTGAGACAGGGAATTTCCTACGAGCAGTACTTC
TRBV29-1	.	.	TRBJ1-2	CSVRIGGNGYTF	TGCAGCGTTAGGATAGGGGGGAACGGCTACACCTTC
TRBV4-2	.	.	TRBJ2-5	CASSQGDEPETQYF	TGTGCCAGCAGCCAAGGGGACGAACCAGAGACCCAGTACTTC
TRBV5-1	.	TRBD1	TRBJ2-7	CASQDRGTTYEQYF	TGCGCCAGCCAAGACAGGGGCACCACCTACGAGCAGTACTTC
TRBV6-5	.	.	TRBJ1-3	CASSFQGPRSTIYF	TGTGCCAGCAGTTTCCAGGGGCCAAGGAGCACCATATATTTT
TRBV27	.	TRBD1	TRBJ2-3	CASTYIRVVTGEDTQYF	TGTGCCAGTACCTACATACGGGTGGTAACAGGGGAAGATACGCAGTATTTT
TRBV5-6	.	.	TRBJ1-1	CASSLVRTQNTEAFF	TGTGCCAGCAGCCTGGTGAGGACCCAGAACACTGAAGCTTTCTTT
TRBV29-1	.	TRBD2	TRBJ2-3	CSVGAGGSSGDTQYF	TGCAGCGTTGGGGCGGGAGGGTCGAGCGGGGATACGCAGTATTTT
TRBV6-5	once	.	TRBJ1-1	CASNRAEGTEAFF	TGTGCCAGCAACCGGGCCGAGGGCACTGAAGCTTTCTTT
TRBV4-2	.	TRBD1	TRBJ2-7	CASSRGTGNQAYEQYF	TGTGCCAGCAGCCGGGGGACAGGGAACCAGGCCTACGAGCAGTACTTC
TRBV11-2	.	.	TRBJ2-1	CASGVSRSSYNEQFF	TGTGCCAGCGGGGTTAGCAGGAGCTCCTACAATGAGCAGTTCTTC
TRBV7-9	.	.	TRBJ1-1	CASAVSNTEAFF	TGTGCCAGCGCCGTGTCGAACACTGAAGCTTTCTTT
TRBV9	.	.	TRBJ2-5	CASSPSGVETQYF	TGTGCCAGCAGCCCCAGTGGCGTGGAGACCCAGTACTTC
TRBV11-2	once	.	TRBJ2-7	CASSFRSGSENEQYF	TGTGCCAGCAGCTTCAGGTCGGGGAGTGAGAACGAGCAGTACTTC
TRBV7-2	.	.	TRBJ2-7	CASSLGMGGAQSLYF	TGTGCCAGCAGCTTAGGGATGGGCGGGGCCCAGTCACTGTACTTC
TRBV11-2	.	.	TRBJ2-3	CASSSGRVTDTQYF	TGTGCCAGCAGTTCAGGACGTGTCACAGATACGCAGTATTTT
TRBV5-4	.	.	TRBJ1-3	CASSKRTDSGNTIYF	TGTGCCAGCAGTAAAAGGACAGACTCTGGAAACACCATATATTTT
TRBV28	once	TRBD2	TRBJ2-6	CASSTLAGGSGANVLTF	TGTGCCAGCAGTACACTAGCGGGAGGCTCAGGGGCCAACGTCCTGACTTTC
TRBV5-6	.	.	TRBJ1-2	CASSNPYNYGYTF	TGTGCCAGCAGCAACCCTTATAACTATGGCTACACCTTC
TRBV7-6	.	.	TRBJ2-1	CASSLGSSLYNEQFF	TGTGCCAGCAGCTTAGGGTCAAGCCTATACAATGAGCAGTTCTTC
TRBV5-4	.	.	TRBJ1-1	CASSSQQGFRAFF	TGTGCCAGCAGCTCCCAACAGGGATTCAGGGCTTTCTTT
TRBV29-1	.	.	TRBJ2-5	CSVSGAGETQYF	TGCAGCGTATCGGGGGCGGGGGAGACCCAGTACTTC
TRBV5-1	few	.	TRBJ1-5	CASTKDGISNQPQHF	TGCGCCAGCACCAAGGATGGGATTAGCAATCAGCCCCAGCATTTT
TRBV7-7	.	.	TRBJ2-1	CASSLGQGSYNEQFF	TGTGCCAGCAGCTTAGGACAAGGATCCTACAATGAGCAGTTCTTC
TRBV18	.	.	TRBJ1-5	CASSPAGHEGQPQHF	TGTGCCAGCTCACCAGCGGGACACGAAGGACAGCCCCAGCATTTT
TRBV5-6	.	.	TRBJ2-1	CASSGTGHPDNEQFF	TGTGCCAGCAGCGGAACCGGGCACCCAGACAATGAGCAGTTCTTC
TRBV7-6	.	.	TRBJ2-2	CASSLFSGSNTGELFF	TGTGCCAGCAGCTTATTCTCGGGTTCGAACACCGGGGAGCTGTTTTTT
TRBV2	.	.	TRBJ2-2	CASRTGTGELFF	TGTGCCAGCAGGACAGGTACCGGGGAGCTGTTTTTT